This entry is about one TCR beta chain. The target antigen is unknown. The entry originates in a study of yellow fever vaccine responses in identical twins. Study-level findings and limits: The authors reported partly convergent, partly personalized vaccine responses in identical twins.

Each CDR3 protein gets one entry after TCRdb re-called the RT-PCR reads with MiXCR. The sample consists of fewer than 4,500 distinct CDR3 sequences, roughly 85% of them appearing once. The sample here was T cells from blood (PBMCs), unsorted or a sorted subset (not recorded which), taken before or after yellow fever vaccination (not recorded which). The source of this sequence is a woman aged 18 to 35 who received the yellow fever vaccine.

CDR3 loop: CASGRPGQGNNEQFF. The CDR3 coding sequence is TGTGCCAGTGGCCGACCGGGACAGGGGAACAATGAGCAGTTCTTC. This rearrangement joins TRBV19 to TRBJ2-1, with 10 bases aligning to TRBD1. V trimming: 8 bases; J trimming: 5 bases; junction bases outside the gene matches: 9. Germline V gene sequence: CDR1 LNHDA, CDR2 SQIVND (reference sequence). CDR3 size: 15 residues.